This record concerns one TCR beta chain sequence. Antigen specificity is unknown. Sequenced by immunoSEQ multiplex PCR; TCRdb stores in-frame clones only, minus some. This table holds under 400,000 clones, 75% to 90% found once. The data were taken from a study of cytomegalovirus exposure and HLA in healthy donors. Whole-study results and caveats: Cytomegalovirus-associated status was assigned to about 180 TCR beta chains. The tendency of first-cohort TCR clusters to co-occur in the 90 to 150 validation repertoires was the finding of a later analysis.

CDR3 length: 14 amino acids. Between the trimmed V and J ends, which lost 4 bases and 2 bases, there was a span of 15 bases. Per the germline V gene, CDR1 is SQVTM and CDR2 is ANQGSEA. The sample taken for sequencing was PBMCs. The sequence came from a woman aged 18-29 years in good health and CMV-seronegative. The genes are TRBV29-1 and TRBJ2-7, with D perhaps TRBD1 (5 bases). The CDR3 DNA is TGCAGCGTTGGTGTAGGCGTGGGGCCCTACGAGCAGTACTTC. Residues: CSVGVGVGPYEQYF.